There are a few counts of the clone carrying this T cell receptor (beta chain). Its antigen remains unidentified. This record comes from a study of cytomegalovirus exposure and HLA in healthy donors. Study-wide points: Later analysis showed most CMV-associated TCR beta chains appearing HLA-restricted. Later on, an analysis tied approximately 15,000 TCR beta sequences to HLA alleles at 0.05 false discovery rate.

60 Vbeta and 13 Jbeta primers were used in PCR. This table comes from immunoSEQ multiplex PCR, and its TCRdb copy is limited to in-frame clones, with some not included. The data show roughly 200,000 clones, with around 84% seen just once and roughly 3.1% held by the top ten. CDR1 MNHNS and CDR2 SASEGT come from the germline V gene. With 4 bases removed from V and 8 bases from J, the gap between germline ends came to 15 bases. This CDR3 has 14 residues. This clonotype originated in a man between 35 and 55 years old in good health and CMV-seropositive. The genes are TRBV6-1 and TRBJ2-1; tentative D call: TRBD1 (6 bases). The source material was PBMCs. This CDR3 reads CASSGTVNWDEQFF. The CDR3 coding sequence is TGTGCCAGCAGTGGGACAGTAAATTGGGATGAGCAGTTCTTC.